A single sample gave rise to the 32 T cell receptor beta chains below, sequenced in a study of blood T cells in healthy people across ages. Next came a second PCR, run for about 6 to 11 cycles, which used a sample-barcoded 5' primer along with a J-beta primer mix. TCRdb fed the 5' RACE reads into MiXCR, producing one record per CDR3 protein. Of more than 650,000 distinct CDR3 sequences in the sample, roughly 20% were seen once. The sample was blood. These receptors all stem from a man between 65 and 85 years old in good health.

This chain uses TRBV28 with TRBJ2-1; tentatively, D is TRBD1 (6 bases). This CDR3 comprises 15 residues. Germline V gene lookup returns CDR1 MDHEN and CDR2 SYDVKM. Trimming stripped 3 bases from V and 6 bases from J, with 15 bases between. DNA for the CDR3: TGTGCCAGCAGTTTCCCCGGAGACAGGTCCAATGAGCAGTTCTTC. Translation: CASSFPGDRSNEQFF.

This clonotype was detected only a few times. This chain uses TRBV7-2 with TRBJ1-2, with TRBD1 identical over 8 bases. Looked up from germline, CDR1 is SGHTA and CDR2 is FQGNSA. V was clipped by 5 bases and J by 8 bases; unmatched bases: 13. This CDR3 has 15 amino acids. This CDR3 reads CASSEPGTGGVGYTF. As DNA, the CDR3 is TGTGCCAGCAGCGAACCCGGGACAGGAGGGGTAGGCTACACCTTC.

The table lists this clonotype with a few counts. V gene TRBV11-2 combines with J gene TRBJ2-1; D is perhaps TRBD1 (5 bases). The assigned J gene may be wrong: the sequence end matches TRBJ2-5 better. Germline V gene sequence: CDR1 SGHAT, CDR2 FQNNGV. CDR3 size: 13 residues. CDR3 region: CASSRDSLGTQYF. In nucleotides, the CDR3 is TGTGCCAGCAGCCGTGACAGTCTGGGGACCCAGTACTTC.

This clonotype appeared a few times. The chain carries TRBV6-1 and TRBJ2-7; 7 bases agree with TRBD1. The CDR3 runs 14 residues. Germline V lookup: CDR1 MNHNS, CDR2 SASEGT. V trimming: 0 bases; J trimming: 7 bases; junction bases outside the gene matches: 6. The CDR3 loop reads CASSEALQGREQYV. CDR3 DNA: TGTGCCAGCAGTGAAGCGCTACAGGGGCGGGAGCAGTACGTC.

J is TRBJ1-4 and V is TRBV19; the D gene is possibly TRBD1 (6 bases). The CDR3 loop spans 16 amino acids. V gave up 5 bases and J gave up 17 bases, with 30 bases separating them. Germline CDR1 LNHDA, CDR2 SQIVND (reference sequence). DNA for the CDR3: TGTGCCAGTAGTGCCCCCCACATGGGGGCGCGGGGAAAGGTATTTTTT. Amino acid sequence: CASSAPHMGARGKVFF. Full variable domain (remainder filled in from reference TRBV19 and TRBJ1-4): DGGITQSPKYLFRKEGQNVTLSCEQNLNHDAMYWYRQDPGQGLRLIYYSQIVNDFQKGDIAEGYSVSREKKESFPLTVTSAQKNPTAFYLCASSAPHMGARGKVFFGSGTQLSVL.

This clonotype was detected a few times. Relative to the germline gene, one junction end is altered; a read error may explain this. The V gene is TRBV6-2 or TRBV6-3, the J gene TRBJ2-7, with 9 bases aligning to TRBD1. The germline CDR1 and CDR2 sequences are MNHEY and SVGEGT. CDR3 length: 16 residues. For the CDR3, the DNA is TGTGCCAGCAGTTACCTCCGACAGGGGGAGACGGAGACCCAGTACTTT. This gives the protein CASSYLRQGETETQYF.

This clonotype was seen only a few times. The chain is built from TRBV6-5 and TRBJ1-2; D is possibly TRBD1 (6 bases). The CDR3 contains 17 residues. CDR1 MNHEY and CDR2 SVGAGI come from the germline V gene. Trimming removed 0 bases at V and 0 bases at J, with 14 bases between. The DNA of the CDR3 is TGTGCCAGCAGTTACTCAGGGGGACACTTAACTAACTATGGCTACACCTTC. Translation: CASSYSGGHLTNYGYTF.

This clonotype was seen a single time. This chain connects TRBV6-5 to TRBJ1-1, with 7 bases identical to TRBD1. The CDR3 length is 13 residues. Losses at the gene ends were 4 bases for V and 6 bases for J; bases not matched to a gene: 5. Germline loops: CDR1 MNHEY, CDR2 SVGAGI. The CDR3 DNA reads as TGTGCCAGCAGTTCGACAGGGTTTGCTGAAGCTTTCTTT. Encoded protein: CASSSTGFAEAFF.

A word on this clonotype: Likely a read error: the CDR3 ends without its conserved phenylalanine or tryptophan. This rearrangement joins TRBV7-9 to TRBJ2-4; 7 bases line up with TRBD1. The V and J ends lost 5 bases and 5 bases, in that order; junction bases with no gene match: 6. CDR3 length equals 14 residues. The germline gives CDR1 SEHNR, CDR2 FQNEAQ (reference sequence). CDR3 sequence: CASSRDRVQNIQYL. CDR3 nucleotides: TGTGCCAGCAGCCGTGACAGGGTGCAAAACATTCAGTACCTC.

This clonotype was counted only a few times. The CDR3 DNA reads as TGTGCCAGGAAGGGGCTCACTGAAGCTTTCTTT. Amino acids: CARKGLTEAFF. V gene TRBV18 combines with J gene TRBJ1-1, with D perhaps matching TRBD1 (5 bases). Germline CDR1 KGHSH, CDR2 LQKENI. V lost 9 bases and J lost 4, with 9 bases in between. This CDR3 is built from 11 residues.

CDR3 DNA: TGCAGTGCTAAACCGGGAAAACGAGGCGAGACCCAGTACTTC. This encodes CSAKPGKRGETQYF. The rearrangement uses TRBV20-1 and TRBJ2-5; tentative D call: TRBD2 (5 bases). Germline CDR1 is DFQATT and CDR2 is SNEGSKA (reference sequence). The V gene lost 4 bases and the J gene lost 5 bases, with 17 bases spanning the gap. The CDR3 totals 14 residues.

The chain uses TRBV28 and TRBJ1-1, with a weak D call TRBD1 (5 bases). The germline V gene encodes CDR1 MDHEN and CDR2 SYDVKM. The CDR3 totals 16 residues. Trimming took 2 bases from V and 0 from J, leaving 13 bases between them. CDR3 in DNA: TGTGCCAGCAGTTTAATTTTTGGGACGATGAACACTGAAGCTTTCTTT. Translating it yields CASSLIFGTMNTEAFF.

As regards this clonotype: This may come from a read error, since a much larger clone is one base off. It is likely a read error, because the conserved phenylalanine at the end of the CDR3 is missing. The chain uses TRBV7-9 and TRBJ1-1; maybe TRBD1 (6 bases). Trimming took 5 bases from V and 4 from J, leaving 8 bases between them. The CDR3 totals 12 residues. Germline V gene data show CDR1 as SEHNR and CDR2 as FQNEAQ (reference sequence). CDR3 sequence reads: CASSRQVTEAFL. The CDR3 DNA reads TGTGCCAGCAGCCGACAGGTCACTGAAGCTTTCCTT.

V gene TRBV12-3 or TRBV12-4 combines with J gene TRBJ1-2; D is possibly TRBD1 (5 bases). Trimming took off 4 bases at V and 8 bases at J, with 14 bases between the two ends. The CDR3 sequence is 13 residues long. The CDR3 nucleotides read TGTGCCAGCAGTTGGGGGGGAACGTTCGGCTACACCTTC. This codes for CASSWGGTFGYTF.

This chain connects TRBV18 to TRBJ1-1; 11 nucleotides match TRBD1. Germline V gene lookup returns CDR1 KGHSH and CDR2 LQKENI. The CDR3 extends over 15 amino acids. V shed 4 bases and J 6 bases; nucleotides not matched to a gene: 7. CDR3 nucleotide sequence: TGTGCCAGCTCACGTCGGGACAGGGGGTCAGCTGAAGCTTTCTTT. Translated: CASSRRDRGSAEAFF.

The table lists this clonotype with many counts. The junction and the germline gene differ at one end; a read error may be behind it. The chain uses TRBV7-9 and TRBJ1-1; 7 positions match TRBD1. From germline, CDR1 is SEHNR and CDR2 FQNEAQ (reference sequence). This CDR3 spans 14 amino acids. This CDR3 is CASSLTGLNTEAFF. DNA for the CDR3: TGCGCCAGCAGCTTGACAGGGTTAAACACTGAAGCTTTCTTT.

This clonotype was seen more than once but under ten times. V is TRBV5-5 and J is TRBJ1-1; no definite D call. Germline CDR1 and CDR2: SGHKS and YYEKEE (reference sequence). This CDR3 region has 16 residues. The V and J ends lost 5 bases and 1 base respectively, with 18 bases between them. CDR3 in DNA: TGTGCCAGCAGGAGTCCTCACCTTACGTCGAACACTGAAGCTTTCTTT. This translates into CASRSPHLTSNTEAFF.

The chain has TRBV12-3 or TRBV12-4 and TRBJ2-7, with 10 bases matching TRBD2. The J segment lost 1 base and the V segment lost 7 bases, leaving 1 base of the junction unmatched. There are 13 residues in the CDR3. Here the CDR3 reads CASKTSGSYEQYF. CDR3 bases: TGTGCCAGCAAGACTAGCGGGTCCTACGAGCAGTACTTC.

This clonotype has a handful of counts. The chain joins TRBV28 to TRBJ1-2, with D maybe TRBD1 (6 bases). Germline lookup yields CDR1 MDHEN and CDR2 SYDVKM. The V gene lost 1 base and the J gene lost 4 bases, with 10 bases spanning the gap. This CDR3 region has 14 residues. DNA for the CDR3: TGTGCCAGCAGTTTATATGGGACACCCTATGGCTACACCTTC. The encoded protein is CASSLYGTPYGYTF.

This clonotype was observed a handful of times. This CDR3 is CASSLFQGGDQPQHF. CDR3 DNA sequence: TGTGCCAGCAGTTTATTTCAGGGGGGGGATCAGCCCCAGCATTTT. This chain connects TRBV12-3 or TRBV12-4 to TRBJ1-5, with TRBD1 matching over 7 bases. The CDR3 extends over 15 amino acids. V gave up 2 bases and J gave up 5 bases; unmatched junction bases: 6.

The chain has TRBV20-1 and TRBJ2-7, with 8 nucleotides matching TRBD2. From germline, CDR1 is DFQATT and CDR2 SNEGSKA (reference sequence). This CDR3 is built from 14 residues. After removal of 6 bases from V and 0 bases from J, the junction contained 7 bases not matched to a gene. CDR3 residues: CSATGRGDSYEQYF. CDR3 bases: TGCAGTGCCACCGGGAGGGGGGACTCCTACGAGCAGTACTTC.

J is TRBJ2-4 and V is TRBV7-2, with D possibly being TRBD1 (6 bases). This CDR3 region has 14 residues. Germline V gives CDR1 SGHTA, CDR2 FQGNSA. V was pared by 4 bases and J by 6 bases, with 13 bases between. CDR3 in amino acids: CASSSWTAGNIQYF. The CDR3 coding sequence is TGTGCCAGCAGCTCGTGGACAGCCGGAAACATTCAGTACTTC.

The rearrangement uses TRBV28 and TRBJ2-5; 10 nucleotides align to TRBD2. The germline gives CDR1 MDHEN, CDR2 SYDVKM. The junction had 6 bases not matched to a gene; V was cut back by 5 bases and J by 3 bases. There are 15 residues in the CDR3. Written as DNA, the CDR3 is TGTGCCAGCAGTCCGCTACTAGCGGGAAAAGAGACCCAGTACTTC. It is translated as CASSPLLAGKETQYF.

Ten or more counts support this clonotype. This chain connects TRBV4-1 to TRBJ2-1, with TRBD2 identical over 10 bases. Trimming at V came to 1 base and at J to 7 bases, leaving 10 bases not matched to a gene. Germline CDR1 MGHRA, CDR2 YSYEKL. CDR3 length: 17 amino acids. CDR3 coding DNA: TGCGCCAGCAGCCAAGCGAGGGAACTAGCGGGGATAAATGAGCAGTTCTTC. It yields the protein CASSQARELAGINEQFF.

Turning to this clonotype: This may be a read error, as it is one base from a much larger clone. This chain connects TRBV7-6 to TRBJ1-1, with a tentative D call TRBD1 (5 bases). Germline V gene sequence: CDR1 SGHVS, CDR2 FNYEAQ. The CDR3 sequence is 16 residues long. The CDR3 DNA follows: TGTGCCAGCAGCTTAGTTACGGGGCGCGGTAGCACTGAAGCTTCCTTT. The encoded protein is CASSLVTGRGSTEASF.

The V gene is TRBV29-1, the J gene TRBJ2-5, with 9 positions matching TRBD1. The CDR3 is 14 amino acids. Germline CDR1 SQVTM, CDR2 ANQGSEA. The junction had 6 bases not matched to a gene; V was cut back by 3 bases and J by 4 bases. This chain's CDR3 is CSVEDPTGGETQYF. CDR3 sequence (DNA): TGCAGCGTTGAGGACCCGACAGGGGGAGAGACCCAGTACTTC.

There are many counts of this clonotype. This chain connects TRBV7-9 to TRBJ2-7; D remains ambiguous. The V and J ends lost 2 bases and 4 bases respectively, with 9 bases between them. The CDR3 has 13 amino acids. CDR1 is SEHNR and CDR2 is FQNEAQ in the germline V gene (reference sequence). CDR3 loop: CASSLYPKYEQYF. The CDR3 coding sequence is TGTGCCAGCAGCTTATACCCCAAATACGAGCAGTACTTC. The whole variable domain, filled in from reference TRBV7-9 and TRBJ2-7, reads DTGVSQNPRHKITKRGQNVTFRCDPISEHNRLYWYRQTLGQGPEFLTYFQNEAQLEKSRLLSDRFSAERPKGSFSTLEIQRTEQGDSAMYLCASSLYPKYEQYFGPGTRLTVT.

This clonotype has at least ten counts. The chain couples TRBV7-2 to TRBJ2-2; the match to TRBD2 covers 9 bases. The CDR3 runs 16 residues. CDR1 and CDR2 (germline): SGHTA, FQGNSA. J gave up 8 bases and V 3 bases, and 10 bases lay outside the gene matches. In DNA form, the CDR3 reads TGTGCCAGCAGCTTCAATAGCGGGAGTGGTAGTGGGGAGCTGTTTTTT. This sequence encodes CASSFNSGSGSGELFF.

This clonotype was counted ten times or more. The rearrangement uses TRBV28 and TRBJ1-5, with D tentatively TRBD1 (6 bases). Deletions cut 3 bases from V and 1 base from J, with 13 bases between. The V gene's germline CDR1 is MDHEN and CDR2 SYDVKM. The CDR3 is 16 residues long. Here the CDR3 DNA reads TGTGCCAGCAGTTTCTCCGCCAGGGGAAGCAATCAGCCCCAGCATTTT. Amino acids: CASSFSARGSNQPQHF.

This chain joins TRBV7-2 and TRBJ1-2; 8 nucleotides align to TRBD1. The CDR3 loop spans 17 amino acids. The V gene's germline CDR1 is SGHTA and CDR2 FQGNSA. V was clipped by 5 bases and J by 4 bases; unmatched bases: 15. The DNA of the CDR3 is TGTGCCAGCAGCGTACGGACAGGGCTACCGACCTCCTATGGCTACACCTTC. It yields the protein CASSVRTGLPTSYGYTF.

V is TRBV12-3 or TRBV12-4 and J is TRBJ1-5; possibly TRBD1 for D (6 bases). V gave up 4 bases and J gave up 2 bases, with 12 bases separating them. The CDR3 contains 15 residues. In DNA form, the CDR3 reads TGTGCCAGCAGTTCCTTCGACAGGCGCAATCAGCCCCAGCATTTT. Amino acids: CASSSFDRRNQPQHF.

This rearrangement joins TRBV25-1 to TRBJ1-5; 9 bases fit TRBD1. The CDR3 spans 14 residues. CDR1 and CDR2 (germline): MGHDK, SYGVNS. V gave up 4 bases and J gave up 6 bases; unmatched junction bases: 4. DNA of the CDR3: TGTGCCAGCAGTGCCGGGACAGGGACTCAGCCCCAGCATTTT. It yields the protein CASSAGTGTQPQHF.